These T cell receptor beta chains were read from a single sample in a study of regulatory T cells in long-lasting Graves disease. One entry per CDR3 protein results from TCRdb running MiXCR on the multiplex PCR reads. Of roughly 500,000 distinct CDR3 sequences listed, about 22% are singletons. This specimen consisted of peripheral blood mononuclear cells (PBMCs), obtained when the disease was refractory, from a patient treated with antithyroid drugs. The receptor set was obtained from a female donor with Graves disease. Both conserved end residues are part of each CDR3. A D gene is named only where the DNA matches it firmly. Expanded clones are given a class, and other clones once, few, many or no size at all.

D gene: NA; V gene: TRBV2; clone size: many; J gene: TRBJ1-1; CDR3 DNA: TGTGCCAGCACATACACGGGGACTCCTGTCGGGGCTTTCTTT; CDR3 protein: CASTYTGTPVGAFF
D gene: NA; V gene: TRBV27; clone size: many; J gene: TRBJ2-5; CDR3 DNA: TGTGCCAGCAGTACCGGACCCGGGGCGACCCAGTACTTC; CDR3 protein: CASSTGPGATQYF
D gene: NA; V gene: TRBV11-2; clone size: many; J gene: TRBJ2-2; CDR3 DNA: TGTGCCAGCTCTAGCCGGAACACCGGGGAGCTGTTTTTT; CDR3 protein: CASSSRNTGELFF
D gene: NA; V gene: TRBV9; clone size: few; J gene: TRBJ1-2; CDR3 DNA: TGTGCCAGCAGCGTAGTGGGAGGGGTACATGGCTACACCTTC; CDR3 protein: CASSVVGGVHGYTF
D gene: TRBD1; V gene: TRBV6-2/TRBV6-3; clone size: many; J gene: TRBJ2-5; CDR3 DNA: TGTGCCAGCAGTCTGGGACAGGCGCTCGGGACCCAGTACTTC; CDR3 protein: CASSLGQALGTQYF
D gene: TRBD1; V gene: TRBV5-6; clone size: NA; J gene: TRBJ2-2; CDR3 DNA: TGTGCCAGCAGCAGGGGACAGCCCGGGGAGCTGTTTTTT; CDR3 protein: CASSRGQPGELFF
D gene: TRBD2; V gene: TRBV12-3/TRBV12-4; clone size: NA; J gene: TRBJ2-2; CDR3 DNA: TGTGCCAGCAGACCTCCGGGACTAGCGGGGACGAACACCGGGGAGCTGTTTTTT; CDR3 protein: CASRPPGLAGTNTGELFF
D gene: NA; V gene: TRBV11-3; clone size: many; J gene: TRBJ1-2; CDR3 DNA: TGTGCCAGCAGCTTAGTCCCTACAACTGGCTACACCTTC; CDR3 protein: CASSLVPTTGYTF
D gene: NA; V gene: TRBV12-3/TRBV12-4; clone size: NA; J gene: TRBJ2-2; CDR3 DNA: TGTGCCAGCACCTGGTACACCGGGGAGCTGTTTTTT; CDR3 protein: CASTWYTGELFF
D gene: NA; V gene: TRBV12-3/TRBV12-4; clone size: NA; J gene: TRBJ1-5; CDR3 DNA: TGTGCCAGCAGTGCCGTTAGGACTAATCAGCCCCAGCATTTT; CDR3 protein: CASSAVRTNQPQHF
D gene: NA; V gene: TRBV2; clone size: many; J gene: TRBJ1-2; CDR3 DNA: TGTGCCAGCAGTTTGGACAGCTACTTC; CDR3 protein: CASSLDSYF
D gene: NA; V gene: TRBV5-4; clone size: few; J gene: TRBJ2-7; CDR3 DNA: TGTGCCAGCAGCTCTGGGGGACTCAGCTCCTACGAGCAGTACTTC; CDR3 protein: CASSSGGLSSYEQYF
D gene: NA; V gene: TRBV2; clone size: NA; J gene: TRBJ1-6; CDR3 DNA: TGTGCCAGCATCGAAGGGGCAGGGGCGGGTTCACCCCTCCACTTT; CDR3 protein: CASIEGAGAGSPLHF
D gene: NA; V gene: TRBV12-3/TRBV12-4; clone size: NA; J gene: TRBJ2-7; CDR3 DNA: TGTGCCAGCAGTTTAAGGGGTGCAGGCAACGAGCAGTACTTC; CDR3 protein: CASSLRGAGNEQYF
D gene: NA; V gene: TRBV10-3; clone size: few; J gene: TRBJ1-1; CDR3 DNA: TGTGCCATCAGTGAGTCCCGACAGGCCCTCAACACTGAAGCTTTCTTT; CDR3 protein: CAISESRQALNTEAFF
D gene: NA; V gene: TRBV12-3/TRBV12-4; clone size: NA; J gene: TRBJ1-5; CDR3 DNA: TGTGCCAGCAGTTTTGCTGGATCCGAAAATCGGCCCCAGCATTTT; CDR3 protein: CASSFAGSENRPQHF